This T cell receptor (beta chain) was captured by sequencing in a study of blood T cells in healthy people across ages. Findings and caveats of the study: As age increased, TCR beta diversity per million T cells fell in a roughly linear fashion. PBMCs were not sorted, which prevented a conclusive comparison of naive versus antigen-experienced cells. Underestimates were what the diversity estimates from one million T cells were considered to be.

A sample-barcoded 5' primer and a J-beta primer mix were used in a second PCR of about 6 to 11 cycles. TCRdb used MiXCR to reprocess the 5' RACE reads, holding one entry per CDR3 protein. Of 1.5 million to 2 million distinct CDR3 sequences listed, about 49% are singletons. As regards this clonotype: Its antigen is still unknown.

The germline V and J ends were trimmed by 3 bases and 0 bases, with 14 bases remaining between them. The CDR3 totals 17 residues. CDR1 MGHRA and CDR2 YSYEKL come from the germline V gene. Donors were healthy Caucasian individuals from Russia aged roughly 6 to 90. The chain carries TRBV4-1 and TRBJ2-2; D is perhaps TRBD2 (6 bases). The source material was blood. The receptor comes from a woman between 40 and 50 years old in good health. As DNA, the CDR3 is TGCGCCAGCAGCCAGGTACCGGGACTGGCGAACACCGGGGAGCTGTTTTTT. This encodes CASSQVPGLANTGELFF.